This entry lists 31 T cell receptor beta chains sequenced from one sample in a study of blood T cell repertoires in COVID-19. Some clones are missing from TCRdb's copy, which holds only in-frame ones; the method was immunoSEQ multiplex PCR. The table includes under 100,000 clones, around 86% detected once. The sample was peripheral blood. The receptor source for this set is a man aged 35 to 55 with acute or convalescent COVID-19.

The chain carries TRBV18 and TRBJ2-5, with a weak D call TRBD2 (6 bases). This CDR3 has 13 amino acids. The V gene's germline CDR1 is KGHSH and CDR2 LQKENI. Trimming removed 3 bases at V and 7 bases at J, with 12 bases between. CDR3 in amino acids: CASSPGLVGTQYF. The CDR3 nucleotides read TGTGCCAGCTCACCGGGACTTGTAGGGACCCAGTACTTC.

V and J are TRBV6-5 and TRBJ2-7; 12 positions agree with TRBD2. With V trimmed by 5 bases and J by 2 bases, 4 bases remained unmatched. Per the germline V gene, CDR1 is MNHEY and CDR2 is SVGAGI. This CDR3 has 15 amino acids. CDR3 region: CASSPLAGGPYEQYF. CDR3 DNA sequence: TGTGCCAGCAGTCCCCTAGCGGGAGGGCCCTACGAGCAGTACTTC.

The genes are TRBV5-5 and TRBJ2-3, with D unresolved. Between the trimmed V and J ends, which lost 0 bases and 3 bases, there was a span of 8 bases. CDR1 and CDR2 (germline): SGHKS, YYEKEE (reference sequence). The CDR3 is 14 residues long. CDR3 in amino acids: CASSLAEATDTQYF. CDR3 nucleotides: TGTGCCAGCAGCTTGGCCGAGGCGACAGATACGCAGTATTTT.

The chain links TRBV6-5 to TRBJ1-1; 9 bases match TRBD1. The CDR3 totals 14 residues. Germline CDR1 and CDR2: MNHEY and SVGAGI. V lost 3 bases and J lost 3; bases outside the gene matches: 2. This CDR3 reads CASSYRDRDTEAFF. CDR3 DNA: TGTGCCAGCAGTTATCGGGACAGGGACACTGAAGCTTTCTTT.

The chain has TRBV13 and TRBJ2-7; D is unclear. Germline loops: CDR1 PRHDT, CDR2 FYEKMQ (reference sequence). This CDR3 region has 13 residues. The V end lost 5 bases, the J end lost 4 bases, and 12 bases lay between the germline ends. Here the CDR3 DNA reads TGTGCCAGCAGCCTCGGGTCCCTTTACGAGCAGTACTTC. It yields the protein CASSLGSLYEQYF. Full variable domain (missing parts from reference TRBV13 and TRBJ2-7): AAGVIQSPRHLIKEKRETATLKCYPIPRHDTVYWYQQGPGQDPQFLISFYEKMQSDKGSIPDRFSAQQFSDYHSELNMSSLELGDSALYFCASSLGSLYEQYFGPGTRLTVT.

J is TRBJ2-5 and V is TRBV11-2, with a tentative D call TRBD1 (5 bases). The V end lost 6 bases, the J end lost 5 bases, and 13 bases lay between the germline ends. This CDR3 is built from 13 residues. CDR1 SGHAT and CDR2 FQNNGV come from the germline V gene. Here the CDR3 DNA reads TGTGCCAGCAGGGACACTCACGAGGAGACCCAGTACTTC. Protein product: CASRDTHEETQYF.

In regard to this clone: At one boundary the junction diverges from the germline segment, which might be a read error. The chain couples TRBV5-1 to TRBJ1-2; TRBD1 agrees at 12 bases. There are 15 residues in the CDR3. Per germline, CDR1 SGHRS and CDR2 YFSETQ. CDR3 amino acids: CASSFSGTGGVGDTF. The DNA for the CDR3 is TGCGCCAGCAGCTTTTCCGGGACAGGGGGCGTTGGCGACACCTTC.

The gene calls are TRBV4-2 and TRBJ1-2; 7 bases are shared with TRBD1. The V gene end was trimmed by 4 bases and the J gene end by 3 bases; junction bases not matched to a gene: 14. The CDR3 runs 17 residues. The germline V gene encodes CDR1 LGHNA and CDR2 YNFKEQ. CDR3 residues: CASSPRARQGVDYGYTF. CDR3 in DNA: TGTGCCAGCAGCCCCCGCGCAAGACAGGGCGTCGACTATGGCTACACCTTC.

The rearrangement joins TRBV27 to TRBJ2-7; D perhaps matches TRBD1 (6 bases). V lost 2 bases to trimming and J lost 1 base, with 9 bases between them. This CDR3 has 14 residues. Germline V gene data show CDR1 as MNHEY and CDR2 as SMNVEV (reference sequence). In DNA form, the CDR3 reads TGTGCCAGCAGTTTAAGACAGGCTTCCTACGAGCAGTACTTC. As protein: CASSLRQASYEQYF.

As for this clone: The same CDR3 can be traced to other DNA sequences in this sample. The chain carries TRBV18 and TRBJ1-2; D remains unclear. Germline-derived CDR1 and CDR2 are KGHSH and LQKENI. Between the trimmed V and J ends, which lost 0 bases and 0 bases, there was a span of 8 bases. The CDR3 is 15 residues long. The chain's CDR3 is CASSPPAGTNYGYTF. Here the CDR3 DNA reads TGTGCCAGCTCACCACCGGCGGGGACTAACTATGGCTACACCTTC.

This chain joins TRBV7-8 and TRBJ2-5; 8 bases are a match to TRBD1. V lost 8 bases and J lost 1; bases outside the gene matches: 3. CDR1 is SGHVS, CDR2 FQNEAQ, per germline. This CDR3 region has 13 residues. As DNA, the CDR3 is TGTGCCAGCGACAGGGGACTCCAAGAGACCCAGTACTTC. The encoded protein is CASDRGLQETQYF.

The V gene is TRBV27, the J gene TRBJ2-7, with a possible D match to TRBD1 (6 bases). The CDR3 sequence is 14 residues long. V was clipped by 2 bases and J by 1 base, with 9 bases between them. Germline V gives CDR1 MNHEY, CDR2 SMNVEV (reference sequence). Here the CDR3 reads CASSLKDRSYEQYF. The CDR3 DNA sequence: TGTGCCAGCAGTTTAAAGGACAGATCCTACGAGCAGTACTTC.

The rearrangement links TRBV4-1 to TRBJ1-5, with D unclear. Germline V gene lookup returns CDR1 MGHRA and CDR2 YSYEKL. V gave up 1 base and J gave up 7 bases, with 11 bases separating them. The CDR3 runs 14 residues. CDR3 bases: TGCGCCAGCAGCCAAGGGTCCCCGGGGCAGCCCCAGCATTTT. It encodes CASSQGSPGQPQHF.

The CDR3 region is CATSRDSSDQPQHF. The CDR3, as DNA: TGTGCCACCAGCAGAGACAGCAGCGATCAGCCCCAGCATTTT. The V and J genes are TRBV15 and TRBJ1-5; the D is unclear. The V and J ends lost 0 bases and 5 bases respectively, with 8 bases between them. CDR3 size: 14 residues. CDR1 and CDR2 from the germline V gene are LNHNV and YYDKDF (reference sequence).

The chain employs TRBV19 and TRBJ2-7; possible D gene TRBD2, 5 bases. CDR1 is LNHDA, CDR2 SQIVND, per germline (reference sequence). Trimming shortened V by 4 bases and J by 3 bases, and 13 bases separated the two germline ends. The CDR3 spans 14 residues. The CDR3 loop reads CASSRGPPLYEQYF. In nucleotides, the CDR3 is TGTGCCAGTAGTAGAGGGCCCCCACTCTACGAGCAGTACTTC.

Only a few counts were recorded for this clone. The chain is built from TRBV5-4 and TRBJ2-7; tentatively, D is TRBD2 (5 bases). Germline values: CDR1 SGHNT, CDR2 YYREEE (reference sequence). Trimming cost V 4 bases and J 0 bases, with 14 bases left between them. CDR3 length equals 15 residues. DNA for the CDR3: TGTGCCAGCAGCCCCCGTGGAGGACCCTCCTACGAGCAGTACTTC. Its protein product is CASSPRGGPSYEQYF.

The chain couples TRBV5-5 to TRBJ1-1, with TRBD1 matching over 7 bases. This CDR3 comprises 12 residues. J lost 11 bases, V lost 3 bases, and 7 bases had no gene match. In germline, CDR1 is SGHKS, CDR2 YYEKEE (reference sequence). The CDR3 reads CASSSGTAGAFF. In DNA, the CDR3 is TGTGCCAGCAGCTCCGGGACAGCCGGGGCTTTCTTT.

The chain employs TRBV18 and TRBJ1-5; TRBD1 matches 7 bases. CDR1 KGHSH and CDR2 LQKENI come from the germline V gene. This CDR3 has 18 residues. V dropped 4 bases and J dropped 0; count of bases not matched to a gene: 12. This CDR3 reads CASSLPTGFDGSNQPQHF. The DNA of the CDR3 is TGTGCCAGCTCACTCCCGACAGGGTTCGACGGTAGCAATCAGCCCCAGCATTTT.

The V and J genes are TRBV5-1 and TRBJ1-3; TRBD1 agrees at 9 bases. Germline V lookup: CDR1 SGHRS, CDR2 YFSETQ. The CDR3 runs to 17 residues. V was pared by 4 bases and J by 0 bases, with 8 bases of the junction left unmatched. CDR3 residues: CASSPRQGVNSGNTIYF. CDR3 nucleotide sequence: TGCGCCAGCAGCCCCAGACAGGGGGTAAACTCTGGAAACACCATATATTTT.

This clone showed up just once. This chain uses TRBV7-8 with TRBJ1-2; possible D gene TRBD1, 6 bases. The CDR3 extends over 16 amino acids. Trimming stripped 1 base from V and 1 base from J, with 13 bases between. In germline, CDR1 is SGHVS, CDR2 FQNEAQ. The CDR3 nucleotides read TGTGCCAGCAGCTTAGTTGCAGGGGAATTTAACTATGGCTACACCTTC. Translating gives CASSLVAGEFNYGYTF.

The CDR3 bases are TGCGCCAGCAGCCACGCAAAGGGGGAAGTTAATTCACCCCTCCACTTT. Amino acid sequence: CASSHAKGEVNSPLHF. The chain combines TRBV4-1 with TRBJ1-6, with D possibly TRBD1 on 6 matching bases. The germline CDR1 and CDR2 sequences are MGHRA and YSYEKL. The V end was cut by 3 bases, the J end by 6 bases, with 15 bases between. This CDR3 has 16 residues.

The chain has TRBV27 and TRBJ2-7; perhaps TRBD2 as D (5 bases). The CDR3 spans 15 residues. V lost 5 bases and J 0 bases, leaving 14 bases between the germline ends. Germline V gives CDR1 MNHEY, CDR2 SMNVEV (reference sequence). The CDR3 region is CASSSPAGSSYEQYF. As DNA, the CDR3 is TGTGCCAGCAGTAGCCCTGCGGGTTCCTCCTACGAGCAGTACTTC.

The chain carries TRBV29-1 and TRBJ2-1; weak D call: TRBD2 (6 bases). The CDR3 is made up of 14 amino acids. Germline lookup yields CDR1 SQVTM and CDR2 ANQGSEA. V shed 4 bases and J shed 4 bases, with 14 bases lying between them. The CDR3 DNA is TGCAGCGTTGCGACTGGCGGGGTTTACAATGAGCAGTTCTTC. Encoded protein: CSVATGGVYNEQFF.

The chain uses TRBV3-1 (or the pseudogene TRBV3-2) and TRBJ2-6; tentatively, D is TRBD2 (6 bases). Germline CDR1 and CDR2: LGHDT and YNNKEL (reference sequence). Trimming left V 0 bases short and J 0 bases short, with 18 bases between. This CDR3 contains 20 residues. CDR3 loop: CASSQDFGGEPHSGANVLTF. CDR3 DNA: TGTGCCAGCAGCCAAGATTTTGGAGGGGAACCCCACTCTGGGGCCAACGTCCTGACTTTC.

The chain is built from TRBV5-1 and TRBJ1-1; possibly TRBD1 for D (5 bases). Germline CDR1 and CDR2: SGHRS and YFSETQ. There are 13 residues in the CDR3. The V and J ends lost 0 bases and 3 bases respectively, with 6 bases between them. The DNA for the CDR3 is TGCGCCAGCAGCTTGGTCAGGGACACTGAAGCTTTCTTT. Translating it yields CASSLVRDTEAFF.

This chain connects TRBV20-1 to TRBJ2-1; TRBD1 aligns across 8 bases. CDR3 length: 14 residues. The V gene end was trimmed by 3 bases and the J gene end by 3 bases; junction bases not matched to a gene: 4. CDR1 and CDR2 (germline): DFQATT, SNEGSKA (reference sequence). This CDR3 is CSASSDRDYNEQFF. As DNA, the CDR3 is TGCAGTGCTAGTTCGGACAGGGACTACAATGAGCAGTTCTTC.

V and J are TRBV20-1 and TRBJ2-2; 10 positions match TRBD1. Losses at the gene ends were 3 bases for V and 6 bases for J; bases not matched to a gene: 7. CDR1 and CDR2 from the germline V gene are DFQATT and SNEGSKA (reference sequence). The CDR3 runs 15 residues. The CDR3 loop is CSASTGQGLAGELFF. CDR3 sequence (DNA): TGCAGTGCTAGTACGGGACAGGGGCTAGCCGGGGAGCTGTTTTTT.

The chain has TRBV30 and TRBJ1-4, with D hard to call. The V and J ends lost 3 bases and 5 bases respectively, with 7 bases between them. This CDR3 comprises 12 residues. Germline CDR1 GTSNPN, CDR2 SVGIG (reference sequence). The CDR3: CAWRLGNEKLFF. As DNA, the CDR3 is TGTGCCTGGAGGCTCGGGAATGAAAAACTGTTTTTT.

The rearrangement links TRBV9 to TRBJ1-5, with D uncertain. With 0 bases removed from V and 3 bases from J, the gap between germline ends came to 10 bases. The CDR3 spans 15 residues. In germline, CDR1 is SGDLS, CDR2 YYNGEE. CDR3 nucleotides: TGTGCCAGCAGCGTAGCTGGAGGAGTCAATCAGCCCCAGCATTTT. It specifies CASSVAGGVNQPQHF.

This chain connects TRBV11-2 to TRBJ1-2; D unclear. The germline gives CDR1 SGHAT, CDR2 FQNNGV. V was trimmed by 2 bases and J by 5 bases, leaving 12 bases between them. The CDR3 extends over 14 amino acids. CDR3 loop: CASSLFQATYGYTF. The CDR3, as DNA: TGTGCCAGCAGCTTATTCCAAGCCACGTATGGCTACACCTTC. Full variable domain (missing parts from reference TRBV11-2 and TRBJ1-2): EAGVAQSPRYKIIEKRQSVAFWCNPISGHATLYWYQQILGQGPKLLIQFQNNGVVDDSQLPKDRFSAERLKGVDSTLKIQPAKLEDSAVYLCASSLFQATYGYTFGSGTRLTVV.

Points on this clone: The same CDR3 arises from other DNA sequences in this sample as well. This chain joins TRBV5-1 and TRBJ2-5; 8 bases are a match to TRBD1. The CDR3 covers 14 residues. V was pared by 0 bases and J by 2 bases, with 0 bases of the junction left unmatched. Germline CDR1 reads SGHRS; CDR2 reads YFSETQ. The CDR3 spells CASSLGTGQETQYF. The CDR3 bases are TGCGCCAGCAGCTTGGGGACAGGGCAAGAGACCCAGTACTTC.